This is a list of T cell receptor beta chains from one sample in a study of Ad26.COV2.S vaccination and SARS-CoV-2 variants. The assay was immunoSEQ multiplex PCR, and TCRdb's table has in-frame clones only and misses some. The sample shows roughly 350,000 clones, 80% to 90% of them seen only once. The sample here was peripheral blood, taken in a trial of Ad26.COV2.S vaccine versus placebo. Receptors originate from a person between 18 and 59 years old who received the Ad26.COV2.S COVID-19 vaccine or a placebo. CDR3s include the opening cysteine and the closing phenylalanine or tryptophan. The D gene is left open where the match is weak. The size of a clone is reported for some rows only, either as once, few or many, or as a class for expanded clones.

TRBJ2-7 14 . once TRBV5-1 CASSAGTGGLEQYF TGCGCCAGCAGCGCCGGGACTGGGGGCCTCGAGCAGTACTTC
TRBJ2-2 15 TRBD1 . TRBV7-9 CASSFEGASTGELFF TGTGCCAGCAGCTTTGAGGGGGCGAGCACCGGGGAGCTGTTTTTT
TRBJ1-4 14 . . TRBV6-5 CASSWTDTNEKLFF TGTGCCAGCAGCTGGACAGATACTAATGAAAAACTGTTTTTT
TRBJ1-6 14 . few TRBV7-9 CASSHSGPLSPLHF TGTGCCAGCAGCCATTCAGGACCGTTATCGCCCCTCCACTTT
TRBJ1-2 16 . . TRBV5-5 CASSLEFGEGMNGYTF TGTGCCAGCAGCTTGGAATTCGGGGAGGGAATGAATGGCTACACCTTC
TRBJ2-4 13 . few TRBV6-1 CASSEEGKNIQYF TGTGCCAGCAGTGAAGAAGGGAAAAACATTCAGTACTTC
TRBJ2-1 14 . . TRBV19 CASSISVHYNEQFF TGTGCCAGTAGTATTTCAGTTCATTACAATGAGCAGTTCTTC
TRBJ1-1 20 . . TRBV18 CASSPASRRFPNRANTEAFF TGTGCCAGCTCACCGGCCTCCCGGCGATTCCCAAACAGAGCTAACACTGAAGCTTTCTTT
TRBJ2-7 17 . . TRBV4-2 CASSQDSGTAEIYEQYF TGTGCCAGCAGCCAAGATTCCGGGACGGCCGAGATATACGAGCAGTACTTC
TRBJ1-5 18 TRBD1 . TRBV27 CASSPRRTGEDRNQPQHF TGTGCCAGCAGTCCACGCAGGACAGGGGAGGATCGCAATCAGCCCCAGCATTTT
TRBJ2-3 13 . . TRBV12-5 CASGPIGRYTQYF TGTGCTAGTGGTCCGATCGGGCGGTATACGCAGTATTTT
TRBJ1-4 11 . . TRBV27 CASPQARVEFF TGTGCCAGCCCCCAGGCCAGAGTGGAGTTTTTT
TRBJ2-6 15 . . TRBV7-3 CASSLSGSGANVLTF TGTGCCAGCAGCTTAAGTGGCTCTGGGGCCAACGTCCTGACTTTC
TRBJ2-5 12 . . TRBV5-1 CASSLAKETQYF TGCGCCAGCAGCTTGGCGAAAGAGACCCAGTACTTC
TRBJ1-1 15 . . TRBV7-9 CASSLGGARNTEAFF TGTGCCAGCAGCTTAGGAGGGGCGCGGAACACTGAAGCTTTCTTT
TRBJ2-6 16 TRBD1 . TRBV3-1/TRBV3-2 CASSRDRASGANVLTF TGTGCCAGCAGCCGAGACAGGGCTTCTGGGGCCAACGTCCTGACTTTC
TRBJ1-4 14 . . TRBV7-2 CASSPVGGFEKLFF TGTGCCAGCAGCCCCGTGGGTGGGTTTGAAAAACTGTTTTTT
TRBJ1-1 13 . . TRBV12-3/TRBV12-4 CASSLGMNTEAFF TGTGCCAGCAGTTTAGGCATGAACACTGAAGCTTTCTTT
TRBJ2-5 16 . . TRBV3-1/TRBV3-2 CASSLQSGVGFETQYF TGTGCCAGCAGCCTACAATCAGGGGTAGGGTTTGAGACCCAGTACTTC
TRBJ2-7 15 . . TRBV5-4 CASSSGGTVFYEQYF TGTGCCAGCAGCTCGGGCGGGACAGTGTTTTACGAGCAGTACTTC
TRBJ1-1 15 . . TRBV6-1 CASSEDGQRDTEAFF TGTGCCAGCAGTGAAGACGGACAGAGGGACACTGAAGCTTTCTTT
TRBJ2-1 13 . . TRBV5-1 CASSLRDYNEQFF TGCGCCAGCAGCTTGCGGGACTACAATGAGCAGTTCTTC
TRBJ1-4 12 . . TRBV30 CAWSGGREKLFF TGTGCCTGGAGTGGGGGGAGAGAAAAACTGTTTTTT
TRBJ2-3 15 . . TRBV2 CASSVGEMSTDTQYF TGTGCCAGCAGTGTCGGGGAGATGAGCACAGATACGCAGTATTTT
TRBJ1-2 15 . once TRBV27 CASSLSPPGLLGYTF TGTGCCAGCTCCCTTAGTCCACCAGGATTGTTAGGCTACACCTTC
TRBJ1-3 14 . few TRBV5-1 CASSLGDSGNTIYF TGCGCCAGCAGCTTGGGGGACTCTGGAAACACCATATATTTT
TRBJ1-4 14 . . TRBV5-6 CASSLGQFNEKLFF TGTGCCAGCAGCTTGGGGCAGTTTAATGAAAAACTGTTTTTT
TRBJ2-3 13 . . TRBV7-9 CASSDILDLAQYF TGTGCCAGCAGCGACATCCTGGACTTGGCGCAGTATTTT
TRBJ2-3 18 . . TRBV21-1 CASSRNFLAGRWTDTQYF TGTGCCAGCAGCCGTAACTTTCTGGCGGGGAGATGGACAGATACGCAGTATTTT
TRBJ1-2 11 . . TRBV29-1 CSVVGSLGYTF TGCAGCGTTGTTGGCTCCCTAGGCTACACCTTC
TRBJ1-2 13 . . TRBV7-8 CASSLEGNYGYTF TGTGCCAGCAGCTTAGAAGGGAACTATGGCTACACCTTC
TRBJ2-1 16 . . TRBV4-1 CASSQDAEWLYNEQFF TGCGCCAGCAGCCAAGATGCAGAGTGGCTCTACAATGAGCAGTTCTTC
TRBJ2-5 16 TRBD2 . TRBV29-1 CSVEGGTSGDFETQYF TGCAGCGTTGAAGGGGGGACTAGCGGGGATTTTGAGACCCAGTACTTC
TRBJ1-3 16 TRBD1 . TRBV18 CASSPSYRGSGNTIYF TGTGCCAGCTCACCATCTTACAGGGGTTCTGGAAACACCATATATTTT
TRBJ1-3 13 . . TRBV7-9 CASRSGDGNTIYF TGTGCCAGTCGGTCCGGGGACGGAAACACCATATATTTT
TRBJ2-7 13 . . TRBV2 CASSETPPDEQYF TGTGCCAGCAGTGAAACACCCCCGGACGAGCAGTACTTC
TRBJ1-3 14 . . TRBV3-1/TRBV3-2 CASSQQVSGNTIYF TGTGCCAGCAGCCAGCAAGTCTCTGGAAACACCATATATTTT
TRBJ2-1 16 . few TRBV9 CASSVGFPEAQWEQFF TGTGCCAGCAGCGTAGGTTTCCCCGAGGCACAATGGGAGCAGTTCTTC
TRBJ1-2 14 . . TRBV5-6 CASSRPQANYGYTF TGTGCCAGCAGCCGCCCGCAGGCCAACTATGGCTACACCTTC
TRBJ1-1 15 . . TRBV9 CASSVVGYMNTEAFF TGTGCCAGCAGCGTAGTAGGATATATGAACACTGAAGCTTTCTTT
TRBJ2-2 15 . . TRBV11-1 CASSVGEFDTGELFF TGTGCCAGCAGCGTAGGGGAGTTCGACACCGGGGAGCTGTTTTTT
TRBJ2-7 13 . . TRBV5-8 CASSFRGAYEQYF TGTGCCAGCAGCTTTAGGGGCGCCTACGAGCAGTACTTC
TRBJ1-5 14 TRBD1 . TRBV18 CASSRTGGHQPQHF TGTGCCAGCTCACGGACAGGGGGCCATCAGCCCCAGCATTTT